This TCR beta chain was recovered during a study of identical twins. Study findings and constraints: A lower insertion count was a feature of abundant cord blood beta clonotypes, with no such feature in memory repertoires.

Comments on this clonotype: Its antigen is as yet unknown.

Through template switching, a universal primer site was introduced, and the cDNA contained unique molecular identifiers. Via MiXCR, TCRdb re-called the 5' RACE reads, giving one row per CDR3 protein. The table has approximately 350,000 distinct CDR3 sequences, around 12% seen once. The germline V and J ends were trimmed by 6 bases and 6 bases, with 18 bases remaining between them. The germline V gene encodes CDR1 DFQATT and CDR2 SNEGSKA (reference sequence). This CDR3 region has 14 residues. This sample also belongs to another study, concerning yellow fever vaccine responses in identical twins.

This chain uses TRBV20-1 with TRBJ2-1; unclear D gene. The TCR comes from a woman aged 18 to 35 in good health. The sample taken for sequencing was CD8+ T cells sorted from blood. CDR3: CSATPTEPGNEQFF. CDR3 nucleotide sequence: TGCAGTGCAACTCCCACCGAACCGGGCAATGAGCAGTTCTTC.